The present TCR beta chain was sequenced within a study of blood T cell repertoires in COVID-19. Turning to the study itself: COVID-19 samples, acute and convalescent, were from the United States, Italy and Spain. Sources were T cells, B-cell-depleted T cells, or PBMCs; the material itself was cDNA or gDNA.

In the authors' workflow: Counts of nucleated cells, estimated from reference gene primer amplification, were obtained. Some clones are missing from TCRdb's copy, which holds only in-frame ones; the method was immunoSEQ multiplex PCR. That table furnishes V, J and clone size, whereas the DNA furnished D and trimming. The sample includes roughly 200,000 clones, about four fifths of them seen just once. Seattle's enrolled individuals joined amid active infection and were then monitored longitudinally. Per the germline V gene, CDR1 is SGHTA and CDR2 is FQGTGA. Trimming removed 3 bases at V and 9 bases at J, with 12 bases between. The CDR3 is made up of 14 amino acids. This clone was observed a handful of times.

The chain has TRBV7-3 and TRBJ1-6; D ambiguous. Input material: peripheral blood. The sequence came from a woman aged 35 to 49 with COVID-19, enrolled during active disease. The CDR3 bases are TGTGCCAGCAGCTTCACCCCGACGGGTTCACCCCTCCACTTT. Residues: CASSFTPTGSPLHF.